This is a list of T cell receptor beta chains from one sample in a study of T cell responses to AZD1222 COVID-19 vaccine. The table came from immunoSEQ multiplex PCR; TCRdb's copy has only in-frame clones and leaves some out. Of roughly 200,000 clones listed, about 93% are singletons. This sample comprised peripheral blood, obtained 28 days after the second dose of the MenACWY control vaccine. Every receptor here comes from an adult who received the MenACWY meningococcal vaccine as a control. Both conserved end residues are trimmed from each CDR3. Fields, in order: V gene, J gene, CDR3 length, CDR3 protein.

V: TRBV2; J: TRBJ2-5; length: 12; CDR3: ASSEGLVQETQY
V: TRBV6-1; J: TRBJ1-5; length: 11; CDR3: ASSEDSQQPQH
V: TRBV11-3; J: TRBJ2-7; length: 12; CDR3: ASSLTGRFGEQY
V: TRBV3-1/TRBV3-2; J: TRBJ1-3; length: 12; CDR3: ASSRTGPVNTIY
V: TRBV28; J: TRBJ1-2; length: 11; CDR3: ASSFVQIYGYT
V: TRBV18; J: TRBJ2-7; length: 12; CDR3: ASSPTGQGEEQY
V: TRBV7-2; J: TRBJ2-7; length: 9; CDR3: ASSLFSEQY
V: TRBV2; J: TRBJ1-1; length: 11; CDR3: ASRAGMNTEAF
V: TRBV30; J: TRBJ1-1; length: 14; CDR3: AGTGTGALMNTEAF
V: TRBV30; J: TRBJ2-5; length: 11; CDR3: AWSRGDSQDQY
V: TRBV28; J: TRBJ1-2; length: 9; CDR3: ASTSARTYT
V: TRBV4-1; J: TRBJ1-6; length: 13; CDR3: ASSQDAQRDSPLH